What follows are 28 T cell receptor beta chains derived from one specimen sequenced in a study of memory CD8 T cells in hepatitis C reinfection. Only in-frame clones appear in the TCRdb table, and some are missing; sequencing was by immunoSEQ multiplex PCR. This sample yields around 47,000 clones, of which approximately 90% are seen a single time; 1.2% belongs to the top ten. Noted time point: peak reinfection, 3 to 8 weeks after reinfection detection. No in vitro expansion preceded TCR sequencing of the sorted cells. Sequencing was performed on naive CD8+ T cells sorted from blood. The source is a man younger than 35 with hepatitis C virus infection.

CDR3 nucleotide sequence: TGTGCCAGTAGTTCTTGGGGCGGGATATACGAGCAGTACTTC. Its protein product is CASSSWGGIYEQYF. The rearrangement links TRBV19 to TRBJ2-7, with D perhaps matching TRBD2 (6 bases). The germline CDR1 and CDR2 sequences are LNHDA and SQIVND (reference sequence). This CDR3 has 14 residues. Deletions cut 5 bases from V and 4 bases from J, with 15 bases between.

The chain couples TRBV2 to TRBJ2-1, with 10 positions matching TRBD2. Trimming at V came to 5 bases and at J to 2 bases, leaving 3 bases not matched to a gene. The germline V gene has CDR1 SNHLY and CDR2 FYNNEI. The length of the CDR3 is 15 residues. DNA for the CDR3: TGTGCCAGCAGTCCCCTAGCGGGGGCCTACAATGAGCAGTTCTTC. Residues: CASSPLAGAYNEQFF.

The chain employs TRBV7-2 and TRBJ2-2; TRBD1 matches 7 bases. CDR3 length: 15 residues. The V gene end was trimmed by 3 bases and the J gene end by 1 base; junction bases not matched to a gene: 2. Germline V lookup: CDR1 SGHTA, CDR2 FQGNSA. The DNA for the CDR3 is TGTGCCAGCAGCTTCTACAGGGGGAACACCGGGGAGCTGTTTTTT. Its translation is CASSFYRGNTGELFF.

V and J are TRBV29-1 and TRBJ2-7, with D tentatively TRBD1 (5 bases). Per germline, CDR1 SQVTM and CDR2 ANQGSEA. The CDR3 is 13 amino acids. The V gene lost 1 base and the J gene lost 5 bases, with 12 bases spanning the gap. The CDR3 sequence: CSVEGEGVNEQYF. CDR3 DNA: TGCAGCGTTGAAGGTGAAGGGGTCAACGAGCAGTACTTC.

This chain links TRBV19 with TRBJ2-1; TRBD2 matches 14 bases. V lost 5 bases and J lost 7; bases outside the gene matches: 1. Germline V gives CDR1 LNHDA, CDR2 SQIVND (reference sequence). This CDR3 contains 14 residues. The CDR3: CASSWTSGRNEQFF. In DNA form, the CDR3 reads TGTGCCAGTAGTTGGACTAGCGGGAGGAATGAGCAGTTCTTC.

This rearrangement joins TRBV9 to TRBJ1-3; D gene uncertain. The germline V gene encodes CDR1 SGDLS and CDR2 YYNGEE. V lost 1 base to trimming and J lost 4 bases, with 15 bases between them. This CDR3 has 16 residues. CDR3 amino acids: CASSVRVEGTGNTIYF. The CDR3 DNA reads TGTGCCAGCAGCGTAAGGGTTGAGGGAACAGGAAACACCATATATTTT.

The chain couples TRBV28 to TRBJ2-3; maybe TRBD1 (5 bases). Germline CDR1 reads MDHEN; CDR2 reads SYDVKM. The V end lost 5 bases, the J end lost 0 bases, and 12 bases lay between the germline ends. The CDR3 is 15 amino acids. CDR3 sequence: CASSVQGVSTDTQYF. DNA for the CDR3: TGTGCCAGCAGTGTCCAGGGCGTGAGCACAGATACGCAGTATTTT.

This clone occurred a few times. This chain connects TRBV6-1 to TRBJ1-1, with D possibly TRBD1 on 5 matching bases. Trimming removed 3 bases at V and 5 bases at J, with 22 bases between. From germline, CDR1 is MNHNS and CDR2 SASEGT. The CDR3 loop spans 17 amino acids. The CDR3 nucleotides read TGTGCCAGCAGTGAGGGAACAGGATTGGGGTTCGGGACTGAAGCTTTCTTT. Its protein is CASSEGTGLGFGTEAFF.

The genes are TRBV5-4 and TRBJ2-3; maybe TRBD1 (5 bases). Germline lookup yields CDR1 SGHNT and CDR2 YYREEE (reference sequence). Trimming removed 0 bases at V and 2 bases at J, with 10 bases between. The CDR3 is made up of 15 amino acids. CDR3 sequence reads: CASSLGQTSTDTQYF. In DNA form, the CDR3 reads TGTGCCAGCAGCTTGGGACAGACCTCCACAGATACGCAGTATTTT. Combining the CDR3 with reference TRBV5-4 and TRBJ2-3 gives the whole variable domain ETGVTQSPTHLIKTRGQQVTLRCSSQSGHNTVSWYQQALGQGPQFIFQYYREEENGRGNFPPRFSGLQFPNYSSELNVNALELDDSALYLCASSLGQTSTDTQYFGPGTRLTVL.

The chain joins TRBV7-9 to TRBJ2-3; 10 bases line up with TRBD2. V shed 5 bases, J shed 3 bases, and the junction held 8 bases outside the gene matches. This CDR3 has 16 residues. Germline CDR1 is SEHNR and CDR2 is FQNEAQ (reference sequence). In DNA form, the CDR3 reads TGTGCCAGCAGCGTTACTAGCGGGGAGGCGACAGATACGCAGTATTTT. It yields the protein CASSVTSGEATDTQYF. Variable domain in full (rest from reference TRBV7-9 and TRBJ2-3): DTGVSQNPRHKITKRGQNVTFRCDPISEHNRLYWYRQTLGQGPEFLTYFQNEAQLEKSRLLSDRFSAERPKGSFSTLEIQRTEQGDSAMYLCASSVTSGEATDTQYFGPGTRLTVL.

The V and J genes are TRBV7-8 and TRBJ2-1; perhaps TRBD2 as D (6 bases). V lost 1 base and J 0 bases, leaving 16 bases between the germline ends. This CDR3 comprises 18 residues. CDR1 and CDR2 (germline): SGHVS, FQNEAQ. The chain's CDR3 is CASSLGVWRGSSYNEQFF. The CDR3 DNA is TGTGCCAGCAGCTTAGGAGTATGGCGGGGAAGCTCCTACAATGAGCAGTTCTTC.

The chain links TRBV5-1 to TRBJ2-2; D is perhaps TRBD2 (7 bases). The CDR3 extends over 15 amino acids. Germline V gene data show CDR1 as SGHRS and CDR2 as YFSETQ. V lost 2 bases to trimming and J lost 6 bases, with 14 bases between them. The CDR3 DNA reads TGCGCCAGCAGCTTTACGGGGGGCGGCGCCGGGGAGCTGTTTTTT. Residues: CASSFTGGGAGELFF.

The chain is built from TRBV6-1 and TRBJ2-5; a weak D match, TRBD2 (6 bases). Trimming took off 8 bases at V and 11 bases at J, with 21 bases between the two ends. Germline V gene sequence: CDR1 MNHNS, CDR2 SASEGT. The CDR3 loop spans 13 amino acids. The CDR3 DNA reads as TGTGCCAGCGGCGGCTCACTACCGGGGGAGCAGTACTTC. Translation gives CASGGSLPGEQYF.

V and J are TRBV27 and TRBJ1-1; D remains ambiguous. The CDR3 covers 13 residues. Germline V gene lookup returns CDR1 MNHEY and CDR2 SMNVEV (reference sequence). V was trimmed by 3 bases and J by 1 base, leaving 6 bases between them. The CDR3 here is CASSFKANTEAFF. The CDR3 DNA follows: TGTGCCAGCAGTTTCAAAGCGAACACTGAAGCTTTCTTT.

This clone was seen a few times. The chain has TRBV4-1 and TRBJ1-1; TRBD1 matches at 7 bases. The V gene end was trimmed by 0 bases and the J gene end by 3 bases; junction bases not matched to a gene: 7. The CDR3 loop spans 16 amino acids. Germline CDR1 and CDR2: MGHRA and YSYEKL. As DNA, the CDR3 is TGCGCCAGCAGCCAAGACAGGGGGTCGCTTTACACTGAAGCTTTCTTT. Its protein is CASSQDRGSLYTEAFF.

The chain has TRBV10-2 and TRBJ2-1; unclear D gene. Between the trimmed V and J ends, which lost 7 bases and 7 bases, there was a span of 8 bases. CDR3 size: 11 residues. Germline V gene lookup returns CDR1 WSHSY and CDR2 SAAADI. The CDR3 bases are TGCGCCAGCACGTTTCTGAATGAGCAGTTCTTC. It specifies CASTFLNEQFF.

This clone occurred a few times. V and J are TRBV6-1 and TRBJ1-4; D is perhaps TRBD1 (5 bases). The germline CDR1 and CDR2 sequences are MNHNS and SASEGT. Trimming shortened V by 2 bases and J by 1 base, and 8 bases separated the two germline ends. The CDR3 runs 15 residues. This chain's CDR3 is CASSERGGTNEKLFF. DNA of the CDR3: TGTGCCAGCAGTGAAAGGGGTGGAACTAATGAAAAACTGTTTTTT.

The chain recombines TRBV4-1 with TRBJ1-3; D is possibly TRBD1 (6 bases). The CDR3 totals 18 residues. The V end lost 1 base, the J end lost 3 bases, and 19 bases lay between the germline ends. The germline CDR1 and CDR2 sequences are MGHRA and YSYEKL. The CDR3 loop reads CASSQAGVGGLGGNTIYF. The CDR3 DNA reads TGCGCCAGCAGCCAAGCGGGGGTGGGGGGGCTGGGTGGAAACACCATATATTTT.

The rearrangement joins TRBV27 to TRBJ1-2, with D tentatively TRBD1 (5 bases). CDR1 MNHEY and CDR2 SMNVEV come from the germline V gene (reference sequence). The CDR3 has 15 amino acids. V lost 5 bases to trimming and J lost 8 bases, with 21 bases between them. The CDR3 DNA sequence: TGTGCCAGCAGTCACGTATCTGACAGCGTTGACGGCTACACCTTC. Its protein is CASSHVSDSVDGYTF.

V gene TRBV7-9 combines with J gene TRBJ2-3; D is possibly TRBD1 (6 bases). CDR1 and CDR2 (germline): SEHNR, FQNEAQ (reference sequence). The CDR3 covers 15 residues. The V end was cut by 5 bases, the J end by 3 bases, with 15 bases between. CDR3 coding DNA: TGTGCCAGCAGCCCCGAGGCAGGGGAGACAGATACGCAGTATTTT. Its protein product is CASSPEAGETDTQYF. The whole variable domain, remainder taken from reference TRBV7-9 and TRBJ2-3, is DTGVSQNPRHKITKRGQNVTFRCDPISEHNRLYWYRQTLGQGPEFLTYFQNEAQLEKSRLLSDRFSAERPKGSFSTLEIQRTEQGDSAMYLCASSPEAGETDTQYFGPGTRLTVL.

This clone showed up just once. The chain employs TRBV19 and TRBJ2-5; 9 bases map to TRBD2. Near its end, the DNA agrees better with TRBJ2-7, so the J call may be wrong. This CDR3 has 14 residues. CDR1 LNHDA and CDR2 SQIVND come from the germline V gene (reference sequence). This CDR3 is CASSTSGTTYEQYF. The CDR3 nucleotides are TGTGCCAGTAGTACTAGCGGGACCACCTACGAGCAGTACTTC.

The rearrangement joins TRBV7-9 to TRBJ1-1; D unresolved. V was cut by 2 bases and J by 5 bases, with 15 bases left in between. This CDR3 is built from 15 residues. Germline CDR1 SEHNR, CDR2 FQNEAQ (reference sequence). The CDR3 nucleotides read TGTGCCAGCAGCTTAACCAAAGCAGGCAATACTGAAGCTTTCTTT. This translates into CASSLTKAGNTEAFF.

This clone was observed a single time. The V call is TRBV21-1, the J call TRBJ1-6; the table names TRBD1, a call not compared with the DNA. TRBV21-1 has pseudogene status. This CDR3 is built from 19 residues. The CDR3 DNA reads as TGTGCCAGCAGCACCAACCGGGACAGGGGGTCCTCCTATAATTCACCCCTCCACTTT. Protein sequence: CASSTNRDRGSSYNSPLHF.

The CDR3 loop is CASTPRTGSQEETQYF. For the CDR3, the DNA is TGTGCCAGCACCCCCCGGACAGGCAGCCAAGAAGAGACCCAGTACTTC. The chain uses TRBV28 and TRBJ2-5, with 7 bases aligning to TRBD1. The V gene end was trimmed by 7 bases and the J gene end by 3 bases; junction bases not matched to a gene: 14. This CDR3 comprises 16 residues. The germline V gene encodes CDR1 MDHEN and CDR2 SYDVKM.

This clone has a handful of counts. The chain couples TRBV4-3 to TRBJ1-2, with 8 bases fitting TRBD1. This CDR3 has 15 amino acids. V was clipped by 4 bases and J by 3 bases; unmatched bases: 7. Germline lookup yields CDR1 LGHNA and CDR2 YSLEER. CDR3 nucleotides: TGCGCCAGCAGCCCGGGACAGGCAGGGGACTATGGCTACACCTTC. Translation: CASSPGQAGDYGYTF.

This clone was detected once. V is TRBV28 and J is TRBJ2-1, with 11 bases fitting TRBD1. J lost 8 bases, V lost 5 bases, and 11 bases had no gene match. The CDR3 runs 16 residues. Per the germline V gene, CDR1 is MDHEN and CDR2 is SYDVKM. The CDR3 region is CASSPRPAGQGDEQFF. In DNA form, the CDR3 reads TGTGCCAGCAGTCCCCGACCAGCGGGACAGGGGGATGAGCAGTTCTTC.

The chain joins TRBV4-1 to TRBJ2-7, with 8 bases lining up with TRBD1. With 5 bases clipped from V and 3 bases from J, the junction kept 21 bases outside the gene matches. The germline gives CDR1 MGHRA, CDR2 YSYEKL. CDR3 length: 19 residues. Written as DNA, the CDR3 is TGCGCCAGCAGCAATTTAGGGGTACTCGGACAGGGTAATGGCTACGAGCAGTACTTC. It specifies CASSNLGVLGQGNGYEQYF.

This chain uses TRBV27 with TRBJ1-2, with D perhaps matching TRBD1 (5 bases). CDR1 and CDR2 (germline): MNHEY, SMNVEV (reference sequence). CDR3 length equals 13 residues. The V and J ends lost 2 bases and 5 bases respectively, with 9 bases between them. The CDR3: CASSLGAYYGYTF. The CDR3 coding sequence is TGTGCCAGCAGTTTAGGGGCTTATTATGGCTACACCTTC.